A single sample is the source of the 25 T cell receptor beta chains below, sequenced in a study of CD8 T cells in Susac syndrome. Random hexamers were used to reverse transcribe an amount of roughly 0.5 to 1 ug RNA. A single record per CDR3 protein comes from TCRdb applying MiXCR to the immunoSEQ multiplex PCR reads. Here the sample spans 100,000 to 150,000 distinct CDR3 sequences, around 94% being singletons. The sample comprised CD8+ T cells from PBMCs. The receptor source for this set is a human donor with Susac syndrome.

The chain joins TRBV5-4 to TRBJ2-1; D is perhaps TRBD2 (6 bases). Germline assignment: CDR1 SGHNT and CDR2 YYREEE (reference sequence). The V gene lost 3 bases and the J gene lost 7 bases, with 11 bases spanning the gap. The CDR3 loop spans 13 amino acids. The CDR3 is CASSWEGGNEQFF. CDR3 coding DNA: TGTGCCAGCAGCTGGGAAGGAGGGAATGAGCAGTTCTTC. Looking up the rest from reference TRBV5-4 and TRBJ2-1 gives the full variable domain: ETGVTQSPTHLIKTRGQQVTLRCSSQSGHNTVSWYQQALGQGPQFIFQYYREEENGRGNFPPRFSGLQFPNYSSELNVNALELDDSALYLCASSWEGGNEQFFGPGTRLTVL.

This clonotype has just one count. The V gene is TRBV15, the J gene TRBJ2-1, with a tentative D call TRBD2 (5 bases). CDR3 length equals 12 residues. Germline V gene data show CDR1 as LNHNV and CDR2 as YYDKDF (reference sequence). The V end lost 7 bases, the J end lost 6 bases, and 10 bases lay between the germline ends. The CDR3 coding sequence is TGTGCCACCACCACGGGGTCCAATGAGCAGTTCTTC. This gives the protein CATTTGSNEQFF. Combining the CDR3 with reference TRBV15 and TRBJ2-1 gives the whole variable domain DAMVIQNPRYQVTQFGKPVTLSCSQTLNHNVMYWYQQKSSQAPKLLFHYYDKDFNNEADTPDNFQSRRPNTSFCFLDIRSPGLGDTAMYLCATTTGSNEQFFGPGTRLTVL.

The V gene is TRBV6-5, the J gene TRBJ1-5; D remains ambiguous. There are 15 residues in the CDR3. Trimming pared 1 base from V and 0 bases from J, leaving 7 bases between. CDR1 MNHEY and CDR2 SVGAGI come from the germline V gene. CDR3 in amino acids: CASSYFGNSNQPQHF. The CDR3 region has the DNA TGTGCCAGCAGTTACTTTGGGAATAGCAATCAGCCCCAGCATTTT.

The rearrangement uses TRBV25-1 and TRBJ2-2; TRBD2 might be the D (6 bases). Trimming took 7 bases from V and 1 from J, leaving 10 bases between them. CDR1 and CDR2 (germline): MGHDK, SYGVNS. The CDR3 consists of 14 residues. The CDR3 sequence: CASMGLWNTGELFF. The CDR3 nucleotides are TGTGCCAGCATGGGACTTTGGAACACCGGGGAGCTGTTTTTT.

The rearrangement links TRBV30 to TRBJ1-2, with D perhaps matching TRBD1 (5 bases). The V and J ends lost 4 bases and 6 bases respectively, with 18 bases between them. Germline assignment: CDR1 GTSNPN and CDR2 SVGIG (reference sequence). This CDR3 is 14 amino acids long. Here the CDR3 DNA reads TGTGCCTGGACTGGAGGGGCCTTGACGCATGGCTACACCTTC. Translating it yields CAWTGGALTHGYTF.

The rearrangement links TRBV24-1 to TRBJ1-1, with D tentatively TRBD1 (5 bases). The V gene's germline CDR1 is KGHDR and CDR2 SFDVKD. V lost 4 bases and J 1 base, leaving 12 bases between the germline ends. This CDR3 is 15 amino acids long. The CDR3 protein is CATSEEGRSNTEAFF. CDR3 nucleotides: TGTGCCACCAGTGAAGAGGGACGGTCGAACACTGAAGCTTTCTTT.

The V gene is TRBV19, the J gene TRBJ1-4; 8 bases are a match to TRBD1. The CDR3 contains 15 residues. Germline CDR1 and CDR2: LNHDA and SQIVND (reference sequence). The J segment lost 8 bases and the V segment lost 4 bases, leaving 9 bases of the junction unmatched. CDR3 in DNA: TGTGCCAGTAGTAACCAGGGGGCAGCGGAAGAAAAACTGTTTTTT. Protein: CASSNQGAAEEKLFF.

In regard to this clonotype: The junction departs from germline at one end; a sequencing error may be responsible. The rearrangement joins TRBV5-6 to TRBJ2-1; the D call may be TRBD1 or TRBD2 (6 bases each). This CDR3 region has 13 residues. The germline CDR1 and CDR2 sequences are SGHDT and YYEEEE. The CDR3 here is CASSRPTSRQVIF. Written as DNA, the CDR3 is TGTGCCAGCAGCCGCCCAACTAGCAGACAGGTAATCTTC.

V is TRBV11-3 and J is TRBJ2-2; the D is unclear. Trimming stripped 5 bases from V and 3 bases from J, with 4 bases between. Per the germline V gene, CDR1 is SGHNT and CDR2 is YENEEA. The CDR3 totals 12 residues. The CDR3 reads CASSGHTGELFF. The CDR3 nucleotides are TGTGCCAGCAGCGGGCACACCGGGGAGCTGTTTTTT.

CDR3 sequence reads: CASSGEGSPEAFF. CDR3 bases: TGTGCCAGCAGCGGAGAGGGGTCTCCTGAAGCTTTCTTT. The rearrangement links TRBV7-9 to TRBJ1-1, with D possibly matching TRBD1 (5 bases). V was cut by 5 bases and J by 6 bases, with 13 bases left in between. Germline-derived CDR1 and CDR2 are SEHNR and FQNEAQ (reference sequence). The CDR3 is made up of 13 amino acids.

The rearrangement uses TRBV30 and TRBJ1-1, with a weak D call TRBD1 (6 bases). CDR1 GTSNPN and CDR2 SVGIG come from the germline V gene (reference sequence). CDR3 length: 15 residues. V lost 4 bases and J 1 base, leaving 16 bases between the germline ends. For the CDR3, the DNA is TGTGCCTGGATTCCGGGGGCGATGGGGAACACTGAAGCTTTCTTT. Its translation is CAWIPGAMGNTEAFF.

The V gene is TRBV5-6, the J gene TRBJ2-2; 9 nucleotides line up with TRBD1. The CDR3 loop spans 15 amino acids. Germline V gene lookup returns CDR1 SGHDT and CDR2 YYEEEE. V gave up 4 bases and J gave up 7 bases; unmatched junction bases: 8. The CDR3: CASSPDRGFGGELFF. The CDR3 bases are TGTGCCAGCAGCCCAGACAGGGGGTTTGGCGGGGAGCTGTTTTTT.

The chain's CDR3 is CASSHRGPSQPQHF. The DNA for the CDR3 is TGTGCCAGCAGTCACAGGGGGCCCAGTCAGCCCCAGCATTTT. The gene calls are TRBV6-5 and TRBJ1-5; the match to TRBD1 covers 9 bases. Per the germline V gene, CDR1 is MNHEY and CDR2 is SVGAGI. CDR3 length: 14 amino acids. Trimming took 5 bases from V and 6 from J; bases not matched to a gene: 5.

The chain links TRBV18 to TRBJ2-3, with 9 bases lining up with TRBD2. J gave up 3 bases and V 7 bases, and 8 bases lay outside the gene matches. CDR1 is KGHSH, CDR2 LQKENI, per germline. This CDR3 spans 15 amino acids. CDR3: CASFTGAGGTDTQYF. The CDR3 coding sequence is TGTGCCAGCTTCACTGGAGCGGGAGGTACAGATACGCAGTATTTT.

The chain carries TRBV27 and TRBJ2-1; D possibly matches TRBD1 or TRBD2 (6 bases each). CDR3 length: 17 residues. Trimming took 4 bases from V and 8 from J, leaving 24 bases between them. The V gene's germline CDR1 is MNHEY and CDR2 SMNVEV (reference sequence). The CDR3 nucleotides are TGTGCCAGCAGTTCCCTGGGCGGGACAACACTTCGGGATGAGCAGTTCTTC. It encodes CASSSLGGTTLRDEQFF.

The chain employs TRBV19 and TRBJ1-5; D gene unclear. The ends were cut back, 1 base at V and 7 bases at J, with 14 bases in the middle. The CDR3 extends over 15 amino acids. Germline lookup yields CDR1 LNHDA and CDR2 SQIVND (reference sequence). CDR3 region: CASSIASGADQPQHF. The CDR3, as DNA: TGTGCCAGTAGTATAGCATCTGGTGCAGACCAGCCCCAGCATTTT.

This clonotype was seen once. The chain employs TRBV28 and TRBJ1-5, with TRBD1 as a possible D gene (5 bases). Germline V lookup: CDR1 MDHEN, CDR2 SYDVKM. V was cut by 6 bases and J by 15 bases, with 27 bases left in between. CDR3 size: 15 residues. The DNA of the CDR3 is TGTGCCAGCAGCCTCCTCTCATCGGACCGTACAACAGGGCATTTT. Its translation: CASSLLSSDRTTGHF.

The chain carries TRBV25-1 and TRBJ1-4, with TRBD1 matching over 7 bases. Trimming removed 5 bases from V and 7 bases from J; junction bases left unmatched: 13. CDR1 and CDR2 from the germline V gene are MGHDK and SYGVNS. The CDR3 consists of 16 residues. The CDR3 region is CASSPPRTGTIEKLFF. The CDR3 DNA reads TGTGCCAGCAGTCCGCCCCGGACAGGTACCATTGAAAAACTGTTTTTT.

V is TRBV20-1 and J is TRBJ2-7; tentatively, D is TRBD1 (6 bases). The germline V gene has CDR1 DFQATT and CDR2 SNEGSKA (reference sequence). V was shortened by 0 bases and J by 0 bases, with 12 bases between the two germline ends. The CDR3 covers 15 residues. CDR3 region: CSARDPGTPSYEQYF. CDR3 nucleotides: TGCAGTGCTAGAGACCCCGGGACACCCTCCTACGAGCAGTACTTC.

The chain carries TRBV3-1 and TRBJ2-5; maybe TRBD1 (5 bases). The CDR3 is made up of 14 amino acids. The V gene lost 0 bases and the J gene lost 7 bases, with 12 bases spanning the gap. Per germline, CDR1 LGHDT and CDR2 YNNKEL (reference sequence). In DNA, the CDR3 is TGTGCCAGCAGCCAAGATATTAGTACAGGGACCCAGTACTTC. Translated: CASSQDISTGTQYF.

This chain connects TRBV28 to TRBJ1-5; possibly TRBD1 for D (5 bases). Germline CDR1 reads MDHEN; CDR2 reads SYDVKM. CDR3 length equals 14 residues. Trimming removed 4 bases from V and 7 bases from J, with 14 bases in between. The CDR3 sequence is CASSSGVGLQPQHF. CDR3 DNA: TGTGCCAGCAGTTCGGGGGTAGGATTGCAGCCCCAGCATTTT.

The chain recombines TRBV19 with TRBJ2-1, with TRBD1 matching over 8 bases. Germline CDR1 LNHDA, CDR2 SQIVND (reference sequence). With V trimmed by 8 bases and J by 1 base, 7 bases remained unmatched. This CDR3 contains 15 residues. In DNA, the CDR3 is TGTGCCAGTTCTACACAGGGGGAATCCTACAATGAGCAGTTCTTC. Amino acids: CASSTQGESYNEQFF. The variable domain in full, with the rest retrieved from reference TRBV19 and TRBJ2-1, is DGGITQSPKYLFRKEGQNVTLSCEQNLNHDAMYWYRQDPGQGLRLIYYSQIVNDFQKGDIAEGYSVSREKKESFPLTVTSAQKNPTAFYLCASSTQGESYNEQFFGPGTRLTVL.

V and J are TRBV27 and TRBJ2-2; the D gene is possibly TRBD2 (5 bases). Trimming pared 5 bases from V and 7 bases from J, leaving 8 bases between. The CDR3 contains 12 residues. CDR1 is MNHEY and CDR2 is SMNVEV in the germline V gene (reference sequence). The CDR3 DNA reads TGTGCCAGCAGTCCGGGGAGCGGGGAGCTGTTTTTT. This translates into CASSPGSGELFF.

J is TRBJ2-3 and V is TRBV28; a possible D gene is TRBD1 (6 bases). CDR1 and CDR2 from the germline V gene are MDHEN and SYDVKM. The CDR3 length is 17 residues. Deletions cut 3 bases from V and 6 bases from J, with 22 bases between. CDR3 residues: CASSLETTGYRYDTQYF. The DNA for the CDR3 is TGTGCCAGCAGTTTGGAGACAACAGGGTACCGATACGATACGCAGTATTTT.

The chain links TRBV19 to TRBJ1-1; TRBD1 might be the D (6 bases). Germline V lookup: CDR1 LNHDA, CDR2 SQIVND (reference sequence). V lost 3 bases, J lost 1 base, and 15 bases lay in between. This CDR3 has 16 residues. The CDR3 here is CASSILGGIRNTEAFF. The CDR3 coding sequence is TGTGCCAGTAGTATTCTAGGGGGAATTCGGAACACTGAAGCTTTCTTT.